This record looks at one TCR beta chain sequence and its context. What it binds is not known. After removal of 3 bases from V and 6 bases from J, the junction contained 6 bases not matched to a gene. There are 15 residues in the CDR3. CDR1 SGHRS and CDR2 YFSETQ come from the germline V gene. The PCR employed 60 Vbeta primers together with 13 Jbeta primers. The data were produced by immunoSEQ multiplex PCR, yet TCRdb's version contains in-frame clones alone and is incomplete. The sample holds 90,000 to 150,000 clones, approximately 78% seen once. These data originate in a study of cytomegalovirus exposure and HLA in healthy donors. The study, taken as a whole, reports: About 87% or about 30% of the time was how often most TCR beta V segments were productive, according to an earlier analysis.

J is TRBJ1-2 and V is TRBV5-1, with 12 bases aligning to TRBD1. The TCR sequence derives from a woman aged 40-49 years in good health and CMV-seropositive. The sequencing input was PBMCs. CDR3 bases: TGCGCCAGCAGCTCCCCGGGACAGGGGGCGGATGGCTACACCTTC. This codes for CASSSPGQGADGYTF.